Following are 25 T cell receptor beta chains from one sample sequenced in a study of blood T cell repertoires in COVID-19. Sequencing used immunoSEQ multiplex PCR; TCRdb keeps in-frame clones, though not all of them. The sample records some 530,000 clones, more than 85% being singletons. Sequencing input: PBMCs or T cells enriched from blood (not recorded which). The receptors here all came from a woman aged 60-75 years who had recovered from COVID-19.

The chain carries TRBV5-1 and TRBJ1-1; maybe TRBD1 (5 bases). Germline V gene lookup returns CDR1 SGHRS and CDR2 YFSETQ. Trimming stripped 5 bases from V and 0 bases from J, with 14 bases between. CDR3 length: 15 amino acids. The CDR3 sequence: CASSQGAVMNTEAFF. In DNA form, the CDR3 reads TGCGCCAGCAGTCAAGGGGCGGTTATGAACACTGAAGCTTTCTTT. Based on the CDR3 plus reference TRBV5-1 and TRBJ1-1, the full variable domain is KAGVTQTPRYLIKTRGQQVTLSCSPISGHRSVSWYQQTPGQGLQFLFEYFSETQRNKGNFPGRFSGRQFSNSRSEMNVSTLELGDSALYLCASSQGAVMNTEAFFGQGTRLTVV.

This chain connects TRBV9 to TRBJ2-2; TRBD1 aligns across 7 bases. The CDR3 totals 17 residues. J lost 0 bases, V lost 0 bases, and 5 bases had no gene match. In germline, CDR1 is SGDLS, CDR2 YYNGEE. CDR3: CASSVVQGPANTGELFF. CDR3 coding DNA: TGTGCCAGCAGCGTAGTACAGGGGCCAGCGAACACCGGGGAGCTGTTTTTT.

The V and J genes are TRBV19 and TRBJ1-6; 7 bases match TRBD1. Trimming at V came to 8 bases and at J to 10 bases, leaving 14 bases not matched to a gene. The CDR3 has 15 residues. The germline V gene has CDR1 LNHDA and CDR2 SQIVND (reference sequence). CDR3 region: CASRGGNRGYSPLHF. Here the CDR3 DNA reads TGTGCCAGTCGAGGAGGGAACAGGGGTTACTCACCCCTCCACTTT.

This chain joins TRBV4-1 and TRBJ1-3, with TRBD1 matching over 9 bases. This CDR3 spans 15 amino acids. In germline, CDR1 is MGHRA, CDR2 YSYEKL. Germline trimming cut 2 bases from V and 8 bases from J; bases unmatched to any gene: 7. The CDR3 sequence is CASSQPDRGKDTIYF. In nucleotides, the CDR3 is TGCGCCAGCAGCCAACCCGACAGGGGGAAGGACACCATATATTTT.

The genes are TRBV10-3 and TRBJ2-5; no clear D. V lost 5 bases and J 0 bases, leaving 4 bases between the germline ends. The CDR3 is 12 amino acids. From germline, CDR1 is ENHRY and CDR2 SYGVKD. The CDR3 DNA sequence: TGTGCCATCAGTAACAACCAAGAGACCCAGTACTTC. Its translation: CAISNNQETQYF.

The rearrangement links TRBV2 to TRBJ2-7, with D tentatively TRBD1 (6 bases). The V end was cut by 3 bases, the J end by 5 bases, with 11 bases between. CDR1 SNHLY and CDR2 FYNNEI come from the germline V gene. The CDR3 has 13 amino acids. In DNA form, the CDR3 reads TGTGCCAGCAGTGAGGCAGGGGAAGACGAGCAGTACGTC. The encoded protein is CASSEAGEDEQYV.

The CDR3 DNA follows: TGTGCCAGCAGTTACTCCGGCATCCCGGGTGAAAAACTGTTTTTT. Its translation is CASSYSGIPGEKLFF. The rearrangement joins TRBV6-2 or TRBV6-3 to TRBJ1-4; unclear D gene. This CDR3 comprises 15 residues. Deletions cut 0 bases from V and 7 bases from J, with 12 bases between. Germline V gene data show CDR1 as MNHEY and CDR2 as SVGEGT.

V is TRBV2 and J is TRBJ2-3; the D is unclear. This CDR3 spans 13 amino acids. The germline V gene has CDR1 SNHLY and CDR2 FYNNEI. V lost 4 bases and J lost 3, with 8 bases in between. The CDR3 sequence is CASSGLPTDTQYF. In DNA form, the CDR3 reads TGTGCCAGCAGTGGGCTCCCAACAGATACGCAGTATTTT.

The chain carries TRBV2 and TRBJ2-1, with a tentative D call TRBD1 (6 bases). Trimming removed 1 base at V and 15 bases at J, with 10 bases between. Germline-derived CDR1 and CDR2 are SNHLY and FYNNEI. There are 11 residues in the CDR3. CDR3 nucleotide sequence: TGTGCCAGCAGTGAAGGCAGGGGTTGGTTCTTC. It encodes CASSEGRGWFF.

This CDR3 reads CASSLGTTRGDTQYF. CDR3 coding DNA: TGTGCCAGCAGCCTAGGGACTACCCGCGGAGATACGCAGTATTTT. The V call is TRBV3-1 (or the pseudogene TRBV3-2), the J call TRBJ2-3, with 7 bases fitting TRBD2. CDR1 and CDR2 (germline): LGHDT, YNNKEL (reference sequence). Trimming cost V 4 bases and J 5 bases; bases outside gene matches: 9. The CDR3 is 15 amino acids.

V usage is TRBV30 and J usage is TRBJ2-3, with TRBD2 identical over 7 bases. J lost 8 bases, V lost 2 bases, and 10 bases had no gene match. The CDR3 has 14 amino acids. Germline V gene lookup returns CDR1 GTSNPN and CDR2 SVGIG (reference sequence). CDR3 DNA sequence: TGTGCCTGGAGTCGCGAGCTGGGGAGGGTTACGCAGTATTTT. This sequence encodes CAWSRELGRVTQYF.

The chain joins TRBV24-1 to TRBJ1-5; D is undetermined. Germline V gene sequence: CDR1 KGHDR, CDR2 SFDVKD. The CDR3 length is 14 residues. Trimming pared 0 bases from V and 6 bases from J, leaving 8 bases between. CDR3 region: CATSDLGFGQPQHF. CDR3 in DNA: TGTGCCACCAGTGATTTGGGTTTCGGTCAGCCCCAGCATTTT.

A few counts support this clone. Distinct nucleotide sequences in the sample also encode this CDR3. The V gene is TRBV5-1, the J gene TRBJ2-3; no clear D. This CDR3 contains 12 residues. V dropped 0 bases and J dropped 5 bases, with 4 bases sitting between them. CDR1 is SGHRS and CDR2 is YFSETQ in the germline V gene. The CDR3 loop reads CASSLAGDTQYF. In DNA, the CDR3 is TGCGCCAGCAGCTTGGCAGGAGATACGCAGTATTTT. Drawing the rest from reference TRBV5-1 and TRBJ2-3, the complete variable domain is KAGVTQTPRYLIKTRGQQVTLSCSPISGHRSVSWYQQTPGQGLQFLFEYFSETQRNKGNFPGRFSGRQFSNSRSEMNVSTLELGDSALYLCASSLAGDTQYFGPGTRLTVL.

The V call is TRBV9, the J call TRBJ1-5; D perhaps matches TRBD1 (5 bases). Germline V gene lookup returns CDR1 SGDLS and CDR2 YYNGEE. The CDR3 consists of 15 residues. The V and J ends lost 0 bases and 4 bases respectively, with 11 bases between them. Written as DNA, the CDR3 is TGTGCCAGCAGCGTAGGCCAGGGTGGGAATCAGCCCCAGCATTTT. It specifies CASSVGQGGNQPQHF.

The CDR3 bases are TGTGCCAGCAGGACAGGGGGCGGCTCACCCCTCCACTTT. Its protein is CASRTGGGSPLHF. The V and J genes are TRBV12-3 or TRBV12-4 and TRBJ1-6; 10 positions agree with TRBD1. The CDR3 is 13 amino acids. Losses at the gene ends were 6 bases for V and 10 bases for J; bases not matched to a gene: 3.

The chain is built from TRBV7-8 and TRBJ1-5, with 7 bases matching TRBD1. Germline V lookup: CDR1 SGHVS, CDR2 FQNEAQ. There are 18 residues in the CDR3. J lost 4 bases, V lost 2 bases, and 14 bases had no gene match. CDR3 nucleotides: TGTGCCAGCAGCTTAAGGGCCGGCGGGGACAGTAATAATCAGCCCCAGCATTTT. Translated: CASSLRAGGDSNNQPQHF.

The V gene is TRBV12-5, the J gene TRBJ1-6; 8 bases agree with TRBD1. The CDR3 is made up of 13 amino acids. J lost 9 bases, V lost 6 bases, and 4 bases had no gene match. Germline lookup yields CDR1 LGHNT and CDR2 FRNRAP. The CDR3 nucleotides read TGTGCTAGTGGGACAGGGGAGGGTTCACCCCTCCACTTT. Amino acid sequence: CASGTGEGSPLHF.

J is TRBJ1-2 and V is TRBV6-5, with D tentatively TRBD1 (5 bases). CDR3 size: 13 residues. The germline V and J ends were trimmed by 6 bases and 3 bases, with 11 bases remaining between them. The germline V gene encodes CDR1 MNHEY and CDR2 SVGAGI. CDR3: CASRKTVDYGYTF. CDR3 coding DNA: TGTGCCAGCAGAAAGACAGTCGACTATGGCTACACCTTC.

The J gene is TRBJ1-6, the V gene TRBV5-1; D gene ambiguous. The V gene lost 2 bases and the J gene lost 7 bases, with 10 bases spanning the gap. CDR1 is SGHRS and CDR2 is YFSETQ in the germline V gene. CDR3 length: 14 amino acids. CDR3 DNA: TGCGCCAGCAGCTTCGGGTCACCGAATTCACCCCTCCACTTT. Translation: CASSFGSPNSPLHF.

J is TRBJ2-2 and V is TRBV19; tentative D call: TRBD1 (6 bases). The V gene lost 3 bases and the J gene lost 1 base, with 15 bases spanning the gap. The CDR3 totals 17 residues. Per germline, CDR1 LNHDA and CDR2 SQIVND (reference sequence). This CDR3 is CASSIWSGTLNTGELFF. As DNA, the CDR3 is TGTGCCAGTAGTATTTGGTCCGGGACATTGAACACCGGGGAGCTGTTTTTT.

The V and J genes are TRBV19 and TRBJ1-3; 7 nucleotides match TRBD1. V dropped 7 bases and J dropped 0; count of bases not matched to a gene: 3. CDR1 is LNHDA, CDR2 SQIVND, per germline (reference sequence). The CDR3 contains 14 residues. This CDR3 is CASTQGSSGNTIYF. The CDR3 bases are TGTGCCAGTACACAGGGGAGCTCTGGAAACACCATATATTTT.

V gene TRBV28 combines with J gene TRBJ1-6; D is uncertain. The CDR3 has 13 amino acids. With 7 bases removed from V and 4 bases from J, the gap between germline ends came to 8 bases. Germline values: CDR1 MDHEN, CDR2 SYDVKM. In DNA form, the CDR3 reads TGTGCCAGCAACCCCGGGTATAATTCACCCCTCCACTTT. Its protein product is CASNPGYNSPLHF.

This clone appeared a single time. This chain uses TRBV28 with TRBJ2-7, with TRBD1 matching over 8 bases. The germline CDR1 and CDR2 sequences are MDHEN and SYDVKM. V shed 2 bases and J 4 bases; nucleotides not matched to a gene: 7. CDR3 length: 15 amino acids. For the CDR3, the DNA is TGTGCCAGCAGTTTACTGTCAGGGGGCCAATACGAGCAGTACTTC. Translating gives CASSLLSGGQYEQYF. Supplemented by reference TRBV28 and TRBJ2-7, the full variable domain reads DVKVTQSSRYLVKRTGEKVFLECVQDMDHENMFWYRQDPGLGLRLIYFSYDVKMKEKGDIPEGYSVSREKKERFSLILESASTNQTSMYLCASSLLSGGQYEQYFGPGTRLTVT.

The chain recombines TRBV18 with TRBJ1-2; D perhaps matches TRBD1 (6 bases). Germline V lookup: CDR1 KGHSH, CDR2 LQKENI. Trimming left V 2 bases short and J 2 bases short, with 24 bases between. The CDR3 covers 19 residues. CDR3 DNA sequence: TGTGCCAGCTCACCAATCGGGGGGCTGATATCGGGACGGAACTATGGCTACACCTTC. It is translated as CASSPIGGLISGRNYGYTF.

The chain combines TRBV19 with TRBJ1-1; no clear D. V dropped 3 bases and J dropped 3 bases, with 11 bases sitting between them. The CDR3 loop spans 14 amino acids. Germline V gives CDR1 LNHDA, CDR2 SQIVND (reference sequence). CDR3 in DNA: TGTGCCAGTAGTATGGTAGGAGGATACACTGAAGCTTTCTTT. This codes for CASSMVGGYTEAFF.